The 19 T cell receptor beta chains below were found in one sample sequenced in a study of PD-1 blockade in mismatch repair-deficient tumors. The repertoire was sequenced with immunoSEQ multiplex PCR; TCRdb's copy has only in-frame clones and lacks some. Here the sample spans about 68,000 clones, 78% being singletons. The sequenced sample was peripheral blood, obtained 2 weeks after starting pembrolizumab. The receptors originated from an adult with mismatch repair-deficient cancer.

The rearrangement uses TRBV6-5 and TRBJ1-2; a weak D match, TRBD1 (5 bases). Between the trimmed V and J ends, which lost 5 bases and 8 bases, there was a span of 18 bases. The CDR3 has 14 amino acids. Germline V gene sequence: CDR1 MNHEY, CDR2 SVGAGI. The CDR3 loop reads CASSATGTARGYTF. The CDR3 DNA follows: TGTGCCAGCAGTGCTACCGGGACGGCTCGGGGCTACACCTTC.

The V gene is TRBV6-5, the J gene TRBJ2-3, with 11 bases aligning to TRBD1. Germline CDR1 MNHEY, CDR2 SVGAGI. V lost 0 bases and J lost 3; bases outside the gene matches: 2. The CDR3 runs to 16 residues. The CDR3 here is CASSYSGQGGTDTQYF. The CDR3 nucleotides read TGTGCCAGCAGTTACTCGGGACAGGGGGGGACAGATACGCAGTATTTT.

The genes are TRBV5-1 and TRBJ2-5; D may match TRBD1 or TRBD2 (5 bases each). The germline V and J ends were trimmed by 4 bases and 0 bases, with 13 bases remaining between them. CDR1 SGHRS and CDR2 YFSETQ come from the germline V gene. CDR3 length equals 15 residues. CDR3 sequence (DNA): TGCGCCAGCAGCCAGGGACCGACGAACCAAGAGACCCAGTACTTC. Protein sequence: CASSQGPTNQETQYF.

The V and J genes are TRBV19 and TRBJ2-7; TRBD1 is a possible D gene (5 bases). V lost 9 bases and J 6 bases, leaving 21 bases between the germline ends. CDR3 length equals 14 residues. Germline loops: CDR1 LNHDA, CDR2 SQIVND (reference sequence). CDR3 residues: CARYVQLGHSEQYF. The CDR3 nucleotides are TGTGCCAGATACGTTCAGTTGGGGCATAGCGAGCAGTACTTC.

Remarks on this clone: A junction boundary mismatches the germline segment, possibly from a read error. Here the CDR3 DNA reads TGTGCTAGCAGCACAGGACTAGCGGGAGTCGAGCAGTACTTC. It codes for CASSTGLAGVEQYF. The V gene is TRBV7-7, the J gene TRBJ2-7; 13 nucleotides agree with TRBD2. Germline assignment: CDR1 SSHAT and CDR2 FNYEAQ (reference sequence). The CDR3 spans 14 residues.

The rearrangement uses TRBV6-5 and TRBJ2-7, with 8 bases identical to TRBD1. The germline V gene has CDR1 MNHEY and CDR2 SVGAGI. The CDR3 length is 14 residues. V was clipped by 6 bases and J by 1 base; unmatched bases: 5. Here the CDR3 DNA reads TGTGCCAGCAGCACCGGGACAGGATCCTACGAGCAGTACTTC. Protein sequence: CASSTGTGSYEQYF.

The gene calls are TRBV7-9 and TRBJ1-2; D is unresolved. The germline CDR1 and CDR2 sequences are SEHNR and FQNEAQ (reference sequence). This CDR3 comprises 14 residues. V gave up 1 base and J gave up 2 bases, with 8 bases separating them. The CDR3 nucleotides are TGTGCCAGCAGCTTAGGGGGAGGAAACTATGGCTACACCTTC. Translation gives CASSLGGGNYGYTF.

Only a few counts were recorded for this clone. The gene calls are TRBV19 and TRBJ2-1; the match to TRBD1 covers 7 bases. Germline V gives CDR1 LNHDA, CDR2 SQIVND (reference sequence). J lost 5 bases, V lost 4 bases, and 17 bases had no gene match. The CDR3 length is 18 residues. CDR3 bases: TGTGCCAGTAGTAGCTTGTCGCGGGTAGCCGGGACAGACAATGAGCAGTTCTTC. Its translation: CASSSLSRVAGTDNEQFF.

The gene calls are TRBV27 and TRBJ2-5; no definite D call. Germline CDR1 and CDR2: MNHEY and SMNVEV (reference sequence). V shed 5 bases and J shed 0 bases, with 7 bases lying between them. The CDR3 consists of 13 residues. In DNA form, the CDR3 reads TGTGCCAGCAGTGTGGGTTACCAAGAGACCCAGTACTTC. It translates to CASSVGYQETQYF.

The chain has TRBV5-7 and TRBJ2-7, with 12 positions matching TRBD2. TRBV5-7 is designated an ORF whose function remains uncertain. Trimming at V came to 1 base and at J to 2 bases, leaving 4 bases not matched to a gene. CDR3 length: 16 residues. Here the CDR3 reads CASSLNWTSGAYEQYF. For the CDR3, the DNA is TGTGCCAGCAGCTTGAATTGGACTAGCGGGGCCTACGAGCAGTACTTC.

The table lists this clone with a count of one. The chain uses TRBV4-2 and TRBJ1-4; D ambiguous. The CDR3 is 13 amino acids. Germline assignment: CDR1 LGHNA and CDR2 YNFKEQ. Between the trimmed V and J ends, which lost 4 bases and 8 bases, there was a span of 11 bases. The CDR3 bases are TGTGCCAGCAGCCTCAAGCAGGAGGAAAAACTGTTTTTT. Encoded protein: CASSLKQEEKLFF.

For the CDR3, the DNA is TGCGCCAGCAGCTTGGTGGTGGGACAGATGAACACCGGGGAGCTGTTTTTT. Translation gives CASSLVVGQMNTGELFF. This sequence joins TRBV5-1 and TRBJ2-2, with 7 bases that match TRBD1. The CDR3 extends over 17 amino acids. The J segment lost 1 base and the V segment lost 0 bases, leaving 6 bases of the junction unmatched. CDR1 is SGHRS and CDR2 is YFSETQ in the germline V gene.

The chain has TRBV11-3 and TRBJ1-4; 10 bases are shared with TRBD1. Germline assignment: CDR1 SGHNT and CDR2 YENEEA. J was trimmed by 4 bases and V by 1 base; bases with no gene match: 0. The CDR3 loop spans 15 amino acids. The CDR3 region has the DNA TGTGCCAGCAGCTTAGGGGACAGGGGTAATGAAAAACTGTTTTTT. This encodes CASSLGDRGNEKLFF.

This clone was seen a handful of times. The chain employs TRBV13 and TRBJ2-1; the match to TRBD2 covers 7 bases. V was pared by 4 bases and J by 9 bases, with 3 bases of the junction left unmatched. Germline assignment: CDR1 PRHDT and CDR2 FYEKMQ (reference sequence). The CDR3 has 12 amino acids. The chain's CDR3 is CASSSGGGEQFF. As DNA, the CDR3 is TGTGCCAGCAGCTCGGGAGGTGGTGAGCAGTTCTTC.

This chain links TRBV15 with TRBJ1-4; unclear D gene. This CDR3 comprises 15 residues. Trimming shortened V by 0 bases and J by 8 bases, and 13 bases separated the two germline ends. Looked up from germline, CDR1 is LNHNV and CDR2 is YYDKDF (reference sequence). The CDR3 reads CATSRDQQIGEKLFF. The CDR3 DNA is TGTGCCACCAGCAGAGACCAGCAGATTGGGGAAAAACTGTTTTTT.

The chain has TRBV30 and TRBJ2-7, with a possible D match to TRBD2 (5 bases). The CDR3 has 13 amino acids. CDR1 and CDR2 from the germline V gene are GTSNPN and SVGIG (reference sequence). Deletions cut 1 base from V and 6 bases from J, with 13 bases between. The CDR3: CAWSEGLGAEQYF. The CDR3 DNA follows: TGTGCCTGGAGTGAAGGCCTGGGAGCCGAGCAGTACTTC. Based on the CDR3 plus reference TRBV30 and TRBJ2-7, the full variable domain is SQTIHQWPATLVQPVGSPLSLECTVEGTSNPNLYWYRQAAGRGLQLLFYSVGIGQISSEVPQNLSASRPQDRQFILSSKKLLLSDSGFYLCAWSEGLGAEQYFGPGTRLTVT.

This clone was detected a few times. The gene calls are TRBV19 and TRBJ2-7; 9 positions match TRBD1. The germline V gene encodes CDR1 LNHDA and CDR2 SQIVND (reference sequence). The V and J ends lost 5 bases and 3 bases, in that order; junction bases with no gene match: 8. The CDR3 is 15 residues long. CDR3 nucleotides: TGTGCCAGTAGTCTGGGACAGGGCCCATTCTACGAGCAGTACTTC. Amino acid sequence: CASSLGQGPFYEQYF.

This rearrangement joins TRBV5-1 to TRBJ1-3, with D possibly TRBD1 on 5 matching bases. This CDR3 spans 15 amino acids. Germline CDR1 is SGHRS and CDR2 is YFSETQ. V was cut by 0 bases and J by 7 bases, with 14 bases left in between. The CDR3 DNA reads as TGCGCCAGCAGCTTGGAGGGGTGGGACCGTAACACCATATATTTT. Protein: CASSLEGWDRNTIYF. The full variable domain, completed using reference TRBV5-1 and TRBJ1-3, is KAGVTQTPRYLIKTRGQQVTLSCSPISGHRSVSWYQQTPGQGLQFLFEYFSETQRNKGNFPGRFSGRQFSNSRSEMNVSTLELGDSALYLCASSLEGWDRNTIYFGEGSWLTVV.

The CDR3 DNA reads TGTGCCAGCAGCTTGGAAACCTCGGGCTACACCTTC. Its translation is CASSLETSGYTF. This sequence joins TRBV5-8 and TRBJ1-2, with D hard to call. Germline CDR1 SGHTS, CDR2 YDEGEE. V lost 0 bases, J lost 8 bases, and 8 bases lay in between. The CDR3 has 12 residues.